This T cell receptor (beta chain) came from a study of T cell responses to AZD1222 COVID-19 vaccine. Study-level findings and limits: Sampled repertoires all dated from after the peak T cell response. Among vaccine-associated CD4 TCRs, coverage spanned spike, with dominance at 160-218 and 743-854. At baseline, seropositivity was found in only a handful of AZD1222 recipients.

Using immunoSEQ multiplex PCR, the repertoire was profiled, and TCRdb retains in-frame clones only, with some absent. The table includes more than 90,000 clones, 65% to 85% detected once. CDR1 is DFQATT and CDR2 is SNEGSKA in the germline V gene (reference sequence). This CDR3 contains 11 residues. Trimming removed 3 bases from V and 2 bases from J, with 4 bases in between. About this clone: The antigen remains unidentified.

The source is an adult in good health. Sequences were derived from peripheral blood, sampled on day 0 of AZD1222 vaccination. The V and J genes are TRBV20-1 and TRBJ2-5, with unresolved D. DNA for the CDR3: TGCAGTGCTAGGATTCAAGAGACCCAGTACTTC. It codes for CSARIQETQYF.